This entry is about one T cell receptor beta chain. This CDR3 has 14 residues. Germline V lookup: CDR1 SGDLS, CDR2 YYNGEE. The trim removed 0 bases at V and 5 bases at J, leaving 1 base unmatched. The data originate from a study of blood T cell repertoires in COVID-19. Study processing details: Reference gene primer amplification gave nucleated cell count estimates. Libraries were prepared by immunoSEQ multiplex PCR; TCRdb keeps only in-frame clonotypes and omits some of them. The V and J calls and clone size are taken from that table; D and trimming were inferred from the DNA. The sample shows about 210,000 clones, 80% to 90% of them seen only once.

Sequencing was carried out using PBMCs or T cells enriched from blood (not recorded which). This receptor was taken from a woman aged 18-29 years who had recovered from COVID-19. This chain uses TRBV9 with TRBJ2-3; 9 bases align to TRBD2. The CDR3 loop reads CASSVALAGDTQYF. In DNA form, the CDR3 reads TGTGCCAGCAGCGTAGCACTAGCGGGAGATACGCAGTATTTT.